This is a list of T cell receptor beta chains from one sample in a study of shared clonotypes between healthy human individuals. Profiled with immunoSEQ multiplex PCR; TCRdb holds only in-frame clones, not every one. The data show around 940,000 clones, 60% to 85% seen once. Sequencing was done on a sample of memory CD4+ T cells sorted from blood. The source is a man younger than 35 in good health. CDR3s include the opening cysteine and the closing phenylalanine or tryptophan. D genes are given only for firm matches. Rows give clone size only sometimes, using once, few, many, or a class for an expanded clone.

D gene | J gene | V gene | clone size | CDR3 DNA | CDR3 protein
TRBD2 | TRBJ2-3 | TRBV6-5 | . | TGTGCCAGCAGTTACAGTAGCGGGGTGGCTCCAGATACGCAGTATTTT | CASSYSSGVAPDTQYF
. | TRBJ1-6 | TRBV10-2 | few | TGCGCCAGCAGTGAAGGCATAAATCAGCCCCTCCACTTT | CASSEGINQPLHF
. | TRBJ1-6 | TRBV28 | . | TGTGCCAGCAGTGACAGTAATTCACCCCTCCACTTT | CASSDSNSPLHF
TRBD1 | TRBJ2-7 | TRBV28 | few | TGTGCCAGCAGAACCGGGACAGGGATATACGAGCAGTACTTC | CASRTGTGIYEQYF
. | TRBJ1-6 | TRBV27 | . | TGTGCCAGCAGTTTTCGGGGGTATAATTCACCCCTCCACTTT | CASSFRGYNSPLHF
. | TRBJ2-7 | TRBV27 | . | TGTGCCAGCGGCAGGGACCGTGTCCACGAGCAGTACTTC | CASGRDRVHEQYF
. | TRBJ2-4 | TRBV5-6 | . | TGTGCCAGCAGCTTGCTTGGGAAAAACATTCAGTACTTC | CASSLLGKNIQYF
TRBD1 | TRBJ2-3 | TRBV5-4 | . | TGTGCCAGCAGTTCTCGGACAGGTCCCCACACAGATACGCAGTATTTT | CASSSRTGPHTDTQYF
. | TRBJ2-1 | TRBV28 | . | TGTGCCAGCAGTTTGGCCGGACTGGGAAAAAGAAATGAGCAGTTCTTC | CASSLAGLGKRNEQFF
TRBD1 | TRBJ1-2 | TRBV25-1 | . | TGTGCCAGCACCTACGGACAGGGCTATGGCTACACCTTC | CASTYGQGYGYTF
. | TRBJ1-6 | TRBV5-1 | . | TGCGCCAGCAGCTTCCAGGGGTCTAATTCACCCCTCCACTTT | CASSFQGSNSPLHF
. | TRBJ1-6 | TRBV19 | . | TGTGCCAGTAGTGTACACGTGAGCTCCTATAATTCACCCCTCCACTTT | CASSVHVSSYNSPLHF
TRBD1 | TRBJ2-7 | TRBV9 | . | TGTGCCAGCAGCGTATCGGGGGGATACCGGGACAGGGTCAACGAGCAGTACTTC | CASSVSGGYRDRVNEQYF
. | TRBJ1-6 | TRBV27 | once | TGTGCCAGCACCCCAGGGTCCGGGCCGAATTCACCCCTCCACTTT | CASTPGSGPNSPLHF
TRBD2 | TRBJ2-3 | TRBV9 | . | TGTGCCAGCAGCGCGGATAGCGGGAGGGCCACAGATACGCAGTATTTT | CASSADSGRATDTQYF
TRBD1 | TRBJ1-2 | TRBV28 | . | TGTGCCAGCAGTCCGGGACAGGGAATGGGACGTAGGGGCTACACCTTC | CASSPGQGMGRRGYTF
TRBD1 | TRBJ2-7 | TRBV10-2 | . | TGCGCCAGCAGTGGACAGGGATCCTACGAGCAGTACTTC | CASSGQGSYEQYF
. | TRBJ2-2 | TRBV6-6 | . | TGTGCCAGCAGTTACTCGACCGCGAACACCGGGGAGCTGTTTTTT | CASSYSTANTGELFF
TRBD1 | TRBJ2-5 | TRBV10-1 | . | TGCGCCAGCAGTGAGTTGTCAGGGGGTAAAGAGACCCAGTACTTC | CASSELSGGKETQYF
. | TRBJ2-3 | TRBV2 | . | TGTGCCAGCAGGAGTGGGGATACGCAGTATTTT | CASRSGDTQYF
. | TRBJ1-5 | TRBV9 | few | TGTGCCAGCAGCGTAGAAGGAGGCAGGGTCGATCAGCCCCAGCATTTT | CASSVEGGRVDQPQHF
. | TRBJ1-1 | TRBV20-1 | . | TGCAGTGCCTTCCAGTACACTGAAGCTTTCTTT | CSAFQYTEAFF
. | TRBJ2-7 | TRBV5-5 | . | TGTGCCAGCAGCTTTTCGGGGTTCTACGAGCAGTACTTC | CASSFSGFYEQYF
. | TRBJ2-7 | TRBV4-1 | . | TGCGCCAGCAGCGACCCTTCTCCAGGGTACGAGCAGTACTTC | CASSDPSPGYEQYF
. | TRBJ2-7 | TRBV5-1 | . | TGCGCCAGCGCCCGGGACTTAAGCTACGAGCAGTACTTC | CASARDLSYEQYF
. | TRBJ2-3 | TRBV6-4 | . | TGTGCCAGCAGTGAACGGGGTGCTATGGCAGATACGCAGTATTTT | CASSERGAMADTQYF